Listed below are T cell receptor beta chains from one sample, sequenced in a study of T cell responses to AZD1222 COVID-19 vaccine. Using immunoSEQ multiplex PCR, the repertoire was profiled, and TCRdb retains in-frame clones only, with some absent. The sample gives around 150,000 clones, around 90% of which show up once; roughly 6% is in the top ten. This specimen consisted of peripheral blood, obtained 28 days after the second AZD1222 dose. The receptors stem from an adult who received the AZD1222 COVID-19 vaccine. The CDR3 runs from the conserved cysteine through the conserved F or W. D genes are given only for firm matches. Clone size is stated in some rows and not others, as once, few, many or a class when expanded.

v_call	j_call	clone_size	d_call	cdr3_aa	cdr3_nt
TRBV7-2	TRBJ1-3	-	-	CASSLPTGNAGNTIYF	TGTGCCAGCAGCTTGCCCACGGGGAACGCTGGAAACACCATATATTTT
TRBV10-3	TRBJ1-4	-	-	CAIRAGGTAVNEKLFF	TGTGCCATCAGGGCGGGGGGTACGGCGGTTAATGAAAAACTGTTTTTT
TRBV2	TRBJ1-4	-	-	CASSVQGRGPEKLFF	TGTGCCAGCAGTGTGCAGGGGAGGGGACCTGAAAAACTGTTTTTT
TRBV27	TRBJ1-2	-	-	CASSPTLTSGYTF	TGTGCCAGCAGCCCCACGCTAACAAGTGGCTACACCTTC
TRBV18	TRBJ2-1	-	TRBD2	CASSAGGDFNEQFF	TGTGCCAGCTCAGCGGGAGGCGATTTTAATGAGCAGTTCTTC
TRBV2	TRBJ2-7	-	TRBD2	CASSLAGAAYEQYF	TGTGCCAGTTCTCTAGCGGGGGCGGCCTACGAGCAGTACTTC
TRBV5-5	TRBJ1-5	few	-	CASSLTPGQGGQPQHF	TGTGCCAGCAGCTTAACCCCGGGACAAGGGGGTCAGCCCCAGCATTTT
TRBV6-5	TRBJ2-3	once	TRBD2	CASSSIAGRSTDTQYF	TGTGCCAGCAGTTCGATAGCGGGACGTTCCACAGATACGCAGTATTTT
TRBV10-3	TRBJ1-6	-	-	CAITRTPGNSPLHF	TGTGCCATCACCAGGACCCCGGGGAATTCACCCCTCCACTTT
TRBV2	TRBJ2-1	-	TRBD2	CASSVAGGYNEQFF	TGTGCCAGCAGTGTAGCGGGGGGCTACAATGAGCAGTTCTTC
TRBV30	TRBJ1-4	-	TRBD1	CAWSVLGQGEKLFF	TGTGCCTGGAGTGTTCTGGGACAGGGTGAAAAACTGTTTTTT
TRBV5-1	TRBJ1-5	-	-	CASSLGTGGNQPQHF	TGCGCCAGCAGCCTAGGGACTGGGGGCAATCAGCCCCAGCATTTT
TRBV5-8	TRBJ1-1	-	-	CASSYRALRGTEAFF	TGTGCCAGCAGCTACCGGGCCCTCAGAGGAACTGAAGCTTTCTTT
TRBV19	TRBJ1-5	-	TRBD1	CASTPSGQGNQPQHF	TGTGCCAGTACTCCCTCGGGACAGGGCAATCAGCCCCAGCATTTT
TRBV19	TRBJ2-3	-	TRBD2	CASSLSPAGVGGDTQYF	TGTGCCAGTAGCCTAAGCCCAGCGGGAGTTGGGGGAGATACGCAGTATTTT
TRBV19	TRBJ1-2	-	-	CASSMAGYASYGYTF	TGTGCCAGTAGTATGGCGGGGTACGCCTCCTATGGCTACACCTTC
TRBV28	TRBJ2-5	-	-	CASSLRQETQYF	TGTGCCAGCAGTTTGCGGCAAGAGACCCAGTACTTC
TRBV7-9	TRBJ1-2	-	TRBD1	CASSFPGGALYGYTF	TGTGCCAGCAGCTTTCCAGGGGGCGCACTCTATGGCTACACCTTC
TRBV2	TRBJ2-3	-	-	CASNMPADTQYF	TGTGCCAGCAATATGCCGGCAGATACGCAGTATTTT
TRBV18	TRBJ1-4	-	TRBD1	CASSLRTGEGEKLFF	TGTGCCAGCTCACTCAGGACAGGGGAAGGTGAAAAACTGTTTTTT
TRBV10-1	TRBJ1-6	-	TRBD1	CASSESGGTVWNNSPLHF	TGCGCCAGCAGTGAGTCGGGGGGGACAGTCTGGAATAATTCACCCCTCCACTTT
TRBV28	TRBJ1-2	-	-	CASSLPKGYGYTF	TGTGCCAGCAGTTTACCAAAAGGCTATGGCTACACCTTC
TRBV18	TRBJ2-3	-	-	CASSPPEFGQPSTDTQYF	TGTGCCAGCTCACCACCGGAGTTTGGACAGCCGAGCACAGATACGCAGTATTTT
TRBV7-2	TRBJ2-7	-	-	CASSLDPKTYEQYF	TGTGCCAGCAGCTTAGACCCCAAAACTTACGAGCAGTACTTC
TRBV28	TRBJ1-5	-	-	CASSRSALQPQHF	TGTGCCAGCAGTCGATCCGCTCTTCAGCCCCAGCATTTT